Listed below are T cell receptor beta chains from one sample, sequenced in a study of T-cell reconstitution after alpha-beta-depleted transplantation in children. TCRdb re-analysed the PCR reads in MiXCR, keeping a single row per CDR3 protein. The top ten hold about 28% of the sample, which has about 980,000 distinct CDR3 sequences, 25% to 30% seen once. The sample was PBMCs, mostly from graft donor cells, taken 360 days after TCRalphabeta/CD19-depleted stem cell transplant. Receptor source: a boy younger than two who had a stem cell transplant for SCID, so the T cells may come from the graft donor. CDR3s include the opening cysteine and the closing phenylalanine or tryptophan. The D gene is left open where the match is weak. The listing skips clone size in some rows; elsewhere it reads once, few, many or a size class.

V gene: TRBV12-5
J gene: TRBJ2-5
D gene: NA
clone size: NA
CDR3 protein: CASGWREKGDVGVETQYF
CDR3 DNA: TGTGCTAGTGGCTGGAGGGAGAAAGGGGACGTTGGGGTTGAGACCCAGTACTTC

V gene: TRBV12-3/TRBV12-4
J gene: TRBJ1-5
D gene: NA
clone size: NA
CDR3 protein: CASGSFSNQPQHF
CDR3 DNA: TGTGCCAGTGGATCCTTCAGCAATCAGCCCCAGCATTTT

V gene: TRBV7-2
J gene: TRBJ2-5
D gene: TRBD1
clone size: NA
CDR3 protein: CASTDAQQGENQETQYF
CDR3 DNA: TGTGCCAGCACCGACGCCCAACAGGGGGAGAACCAAGAGACCCAGTACTTC

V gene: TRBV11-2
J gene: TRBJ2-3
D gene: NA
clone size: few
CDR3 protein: CASSRTSPLRTDTQYF
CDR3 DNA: TGTGCCAGCAGCCGAACTTCCCCCCTTCGCACAGATACGCAGTATTTT

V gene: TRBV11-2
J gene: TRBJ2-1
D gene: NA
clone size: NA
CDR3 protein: CASSQLKREQFF
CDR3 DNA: TGTGCCAGCAGCCAATTGAAGCGTGAGCAGTTCTTC

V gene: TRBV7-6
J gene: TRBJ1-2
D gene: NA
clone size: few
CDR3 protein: CASSSLGVGGYGYTF
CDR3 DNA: TGTGCCAGCAGCTCCCTGGGGGTGGGTGGCTATGGCTACACCTTC

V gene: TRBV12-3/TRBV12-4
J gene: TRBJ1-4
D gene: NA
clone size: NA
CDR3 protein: CASSLNQAGSNEKLFF
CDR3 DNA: TGTGCCAGCAGTTTAAATCAGGCGGGGTCTAATGAAAAACTGTTTTTT

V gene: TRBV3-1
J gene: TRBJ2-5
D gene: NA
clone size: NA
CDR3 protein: CASSQDLGGGAPGRTQYF
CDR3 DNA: TGTGCCAGCAGCCAAGATTTGGGTGGAGGGGCCCCAGGTCGAACCCAGTACTTC

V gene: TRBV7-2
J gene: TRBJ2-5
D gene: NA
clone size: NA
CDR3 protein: CASSKAVYETQYF
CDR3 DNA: TGTGCCAGCAGCAAAGCGGTTTACGAGACCCAGTACTTC

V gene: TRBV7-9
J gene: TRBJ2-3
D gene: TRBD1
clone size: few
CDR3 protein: CASSLVGQGSSSQYF
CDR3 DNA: TGTGCCAGCAGCTTAGTGGGACAGGGAAGTTCGTCGCAGTATTTT

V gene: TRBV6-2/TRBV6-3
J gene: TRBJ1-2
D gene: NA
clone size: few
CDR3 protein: CASSGTFYYGYTF
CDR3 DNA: TGTGCCAGCAGCGGGACGTTTTACTATGGCTACACCTTC

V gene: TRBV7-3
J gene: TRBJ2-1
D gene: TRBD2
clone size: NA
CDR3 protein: CASSLAPGLFDEQFF
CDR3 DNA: TGTGCCAGCAGCTTAGCTCCGGGACTATTCGATGAGCAGTTCTTC

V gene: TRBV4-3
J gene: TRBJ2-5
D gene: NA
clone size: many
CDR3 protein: CASSQGTAKETQYF
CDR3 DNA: TGCGCCAGCAGCCAGGGGACTGCGAAAGAGACCCAGTACTTC

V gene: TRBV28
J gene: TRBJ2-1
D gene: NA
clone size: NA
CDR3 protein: CASSPGRGTSRDEQFF
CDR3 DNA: TGTGCCAGCAGCCCAGGACGGGGTACTTCTAGGGATGAGCAGTTCTTC

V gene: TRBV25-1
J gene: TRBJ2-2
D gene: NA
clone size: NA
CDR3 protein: CASSDQASIAGELFF
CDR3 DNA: TGTGCCAGCAGTGATCAGGCTAGCATCGCCGGGGAGCTGTTTTTT

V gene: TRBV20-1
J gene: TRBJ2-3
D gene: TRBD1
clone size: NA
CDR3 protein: CSALRTGTSTDTQYF
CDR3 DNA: TGCAGTGCTCTCCGGACAGGGACTAGCACAGATACGCAGTATTTT

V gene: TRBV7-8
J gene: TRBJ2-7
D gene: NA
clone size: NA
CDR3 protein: CASSRWVGPLNEQYF
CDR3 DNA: TGTGCCAGCAGCCGGTGGGTCGGGCCGTTGAACGAGCAGTACTTC

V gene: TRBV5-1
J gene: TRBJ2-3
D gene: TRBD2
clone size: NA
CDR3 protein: CASSPAGAASTDTQYF
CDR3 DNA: TGCGCCAGCAGCCCAGCGGGGGCAGCTAGCACAGATACGCAGTATTTT

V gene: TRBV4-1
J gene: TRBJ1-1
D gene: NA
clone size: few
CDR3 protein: CASSHPGARTEAFF
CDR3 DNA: TGCGCCAGCAGCCATCCCGGGGCTCGGACTGAAGCTTTCTTT

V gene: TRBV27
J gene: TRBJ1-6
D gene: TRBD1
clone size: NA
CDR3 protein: CASRKTTGASDSPLHF
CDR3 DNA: TGTGCCAGCCGAAAAACAACAGGGGCATCCGATTCACCCCTCCACTTT

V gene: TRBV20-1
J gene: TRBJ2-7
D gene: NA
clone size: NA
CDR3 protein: CSASWAGSYEQYF
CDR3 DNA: TGCAGTGCTAGTTGGGCAGGGTCCTACGAGCAGTACTTC

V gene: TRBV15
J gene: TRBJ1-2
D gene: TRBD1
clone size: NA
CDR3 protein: CATSSPRQDRIYGYTF
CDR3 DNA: TGTGCCACCAGCAGCCCAAGACAGGACAGGATCTATGGCTACACCTTC

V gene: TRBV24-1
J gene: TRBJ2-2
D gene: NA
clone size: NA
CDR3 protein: CATSDPTGEGNTGELFF
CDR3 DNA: TGTGCCACCAGTGATCCGACAGGGGAGGGGAACACCGGGGAGCTGTTTTTT

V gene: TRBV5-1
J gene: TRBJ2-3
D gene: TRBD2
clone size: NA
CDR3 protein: CASSRTSSGADTQYF
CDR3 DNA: TGCGCCAGCAGCCGGACTAGTTCCGGAGCAGATACGCAGTATTTT

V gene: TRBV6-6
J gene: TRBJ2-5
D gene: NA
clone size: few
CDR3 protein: CASSYSKQETQYF
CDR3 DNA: TGTGCCAGCAGTTACTCCAAGCAAGAGACCCAGTACTTC

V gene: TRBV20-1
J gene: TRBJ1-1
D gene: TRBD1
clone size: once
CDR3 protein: CSARGGGTGHTEAFF
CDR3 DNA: TGCAGTGCTAGAGGAGGGGGCACAGGGCACACTGAAGCTTTCTTT

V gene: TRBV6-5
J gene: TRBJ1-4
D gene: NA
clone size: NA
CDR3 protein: CASSYSTGLNEKLFF
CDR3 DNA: TGTGCCAGCAGTTACTCGACAGGTCTAAATGAAAAACTGTTTTTT